This TCR beta chain appears in the sequencing data of a study of STAT3 mutations in large granular lymphocyte leukemia. Study-level results: In several patients, dominant TCR clone burden exceeded STAT3 mutant burden. At least one immunodominant TCR beta clonotype appeared in every T-cell large granular lymphocyte leukemia patient. All newly emerging clones after therapy were STAT3 wild type. No sample exists from the first appearance of each clone.

Average productive template count per sample was approximately 40,000. Data came from immunoSEQ multiplex PCR; TCRdb stores just in-frame clones and leaves some out. Of about 10,000 clones in the sample, 70% to 90% were seen once. On this clone itself: Its specificity is not known.

This TCR was sampled from a man in his 60s with T-cell large granular lymphocyte leukemia. Some clones in this sample may be carry-over from other donors' samples. Sequenced material: peripheral blood mononuclear cells.

The CDR3 is CASSVSVTGDTQYF. The CDR3 nucleotides are TGTGCCAGCAGCGTAAGCGTTACTGGTGATACGCAGTATTTT. The rearrangement uses TRBV9 and TRBJ2-3; no definite D call. CDR3 length: 14 residues. V gave up 1 base and J gave up 6 bases, with 12 bases separating them. CDR1 and CDR2 (germline): SGDLS, YYNGEE. Together with reference TRBV9 and TRBJ2-3, the CDR3 gives the full variable domain: DSGVTQTPKHLITATGQRVTLRCSPRSGDLSVYWYQQSLDQGLQFLIQYYNGEERAKGNILERFSAQQFPDLHSELNLSSLELGDSALYFCASSVSVTGDTQYFGPGTRLTVL.